This entry lists 32 T cell receptor beta chains sequenced from one sample in a study of OX40 agonist ivuxolimab in advanced cancers. This table comes from immunoSEQ multiplex PCR, and its TCRdb copy is limited to in-frame clones, with some not included. The table includes about 62,000 clones, around 74% detected once. Sequencing used CD4+ or CD8+ T cells sorted from blood, obtained in a trial of the OX40 agonist ivuxolimab. The source of these receptors is an adult with an advanced solid tumor such as melanoma, head and neck, liver or kidney cancer.

The chain carries TRBV13 and TRBJ1-1; TRBD1 agrees at 7 bases. The germline gives CDR1 PRHDT, CDR2 FYEKMQ (reference sequence). V lost 4 bases to trimming and J lost 0 bases; unmatched junction nucleotides: 11. This CDR3 comprises 17 residues. The CDR3 protein is CASSSQGGNLMNTEAFF. CDR3 DNA: TGTGCCAGCAGCTCTCAGGGGGGAAATCTTATGAACACTGAAGCTTTCTTT.

This clone was counted a single time. This chain joins TRBV7-2 and TRBJ2-1; 9 nucleotides agree with TRBD2. CDR1 and CDR2 (germline): SGHTA, FQGNSA. This CDR3 comprises 14 residues. The J segment lost 6 bases and the V segment lost 0 bases, leaving 0 bases of the junction unmatched. This CDR3 is CASSLASGSNEQFF. The CDR3 nucleotides read TGTGCCAGCAGCTTAGCTAGCGGGAGCAATGAGCAGTTCTTC.

This chain connects TRBV28 to TRBJ1-2; 10 bases agree with TRBD1. The CDR3 is 15 residues long. The junction had 7 bases not matched to a gene; V was cut back by 3 bases and J by 6 bases. Per the germline V gene, CDR1 is MDHEN and CDR2 is SYDVKM. The CDR3 DNA reads as TGTGCCAGCAGTTTCGGGACAGGGGTCGAGAATGGCTACACCTTC. Protein sequence: CASSFGTGVENGYTF.

On this clone itself: Germline is not matched at one junction end, which may reflect a read error. The chain combines TRBV7-9 with TRBJ2-7, with a weak D call TRBD1 (5 bases). This CDR3 comprises 13 residues. CDR1 is SEHNR, CDR2 FQNEAQ, per germline (reference sequence). The CDR3 sequence: CASSQDRYYEQYF. CDR3 DNA sequence: TGCGCCAGCAGCCAAGACAGATACTACGAGCAGTACTTC.

A word on this clone: The sample carries other DNA sequences with the same CDR3. The chain recombines TRBV4-3 with TRBJ2-7; a possible D gene is TRBD2 (6 bases). CDR1 LGHNA and CDR2 YSLEER come from the germline V gene. V lost 0 bases and J 7 bases, leaving 13 bases between the germline ends. This CDR3 has 14 amino acids. The CDR3 DNA is TGCGCCAGCAGCCAAGATAGGAGGGCGGGGGAGCAGTACTTC. Its protein product is CASSQDRRAGEQYF.

This chain uses TRBV5-1 with TRBJ2-5, with no clear D. CDR1 is SGHRS and CDR2 is YFSETQ in the germline V gene. Trimming stripped 0 bases from V and 9 bases from J, with 15 bases between. The CDR3 totals 14 residues. The CDR3 DNA is TGCGCCAGCAGCTTGGAAGTTAGCAAATTGGCCCAGTACTTC. It is translated as CASSLEVSKLAQYF.

The chain links TRBV5-4 to TRBJ2-5, with D hard to call. CDR1 and CDR2 (germline): SGHNT, YYREEE (reference sequence). CDR3 length: 15 residues. Deletions cut 0 bases from V and 1 base from J, with 10 bases between. Here the CDR3 reads CASSLGLSTQETQYF. The CDR3 nucleotides read TGTGCCAGCAGCTTGGGATTAAGTACCCAAGAGACCCAGTACTTC.

The V and J genes are TRBV4-3 and TRBJ1-1; the D gene is possibly TRBD1 (6 bases). The germline CDR1 and CDR2 sequences are LGHNA and YSLEER. Deletions cut 0 bases from V and 0 bases from J, with 14 bases between. The CDR3 is made up of 17 amino acids. The CDR3 DNA reads TGCGCCAGCAGCCAAGAACGCGGCAGGGGCATGAACACTGAAGCTTTCTTT. Translating gives CASSQERGRGMNTEAFF.

The chain has TRBV6-5 and TRBJ2-5; D is undetermined. This CDR3 has 16 amino acids. Between the trimmed V and J ends, which lost 0 bases and 0 bases, there was a span of 11 bases. Germline CDR1 is MNHEY and CDR2 is SVGAGI. The CDR3 bases are TGTGCCAGCAGTTACTCGGCAGACCCTAACCAAGAGACCCAGTACTTC. This sequence encodes CASSYSADPNQETQYF.

The chain recombines TRBV5-5 with TRBJ2-5, with TRBD1 as a possible D gene (6 bases). The V and J ends lost 6 bases and 1 base respectively, with 22 bases between them. The CDR3 spans 17 residues. Germline assignment: CDR1 SGHKS and CDR2 YYEKEE (reference sequence). For the CDR3, the DNA is TGTGCCAGCACCTCGGACAGAGAAAGGATCGGCCAAGAGACCCAGTACTTC. It codes for CASTSDRERIGQETQYF.

The chain is built from TRBV7-8 and TRBJ1-6; D is possibly TRBD1 (5 bases). The CDR3 length is 15 residues. CDR1 and CDR2 from the germline V gene are SGHVS and FQNEAQ. V lost 1 base, J lost 1 base, and 5 bases lay in between. The CDR3 DNA follows: TGTGCCAGCAGCTTAGGACAGTCCTATAATTCACCCCTCCACTTT. Translating it yields CASSLGQSYNSPLHF.

The chain couples TRBV4-1 to TRBJ1-5; D is uncertain. Germline V CDR1 and CDR2: MGHRA, YSYEKL. The CDR3 spans 18 residues. The V end was cut by 0 bases, the J end by 0 bases, with 15 bases between. Here the CDR3 reads CASSQDQSSTYSNQPQHF. Here the CDR3 DNA reads TGCGCCAGCAGCCAAGATCAATCATCTACCTATAGCAATCAGCCCCAGCATTTT.

The chain combines TRBV7-2 with TRBJ2-2; tentatively, D is TRBD1 (5 bases). V gave up 2 bases and J gave up 0 bases, with 10 bases separating them. The CDR3 is 16 amino acids. Germline-derived CDR1 and CDR2 are SGHTA and FQGNSA. The CDR3 nucleotides read TGTGCCAGCAGCTTATTTTGGGGCTCGAACACCGGGGAGCTGTTTTTT. Translated: CASSLFWGSNTGELFF.

The rearrangement joins TRBV6-5 to TRBJ1-2; 7 bases align to TRBD1. This CDR3 is 13 amino acids long. In germline, CDR1 is MNHEY, CDR2 SVGAGI. J lost 9 bases, V lost 6 bases, and 10 bases had no gene match. The CDR3 sequence: CASRRQGWVSYTF. CDR3 DNA: TGTGCCAGCAGGCGACAGGGTTGGGTTAGCTACACCTTC.

The chain carries TRBV7-9 and TRBJ2-7; 9 bases are shared with TRBD1. J lost 5 bases, V lost 5 bases, and 4 bases had no gene match. The germline CDR1 and CDR2 sequences are SEHNR and FQNEAQ (reference sequence). The CDR3 spans 13 residues. CDR3: CASSRGQGNEQYF. CDR3 coding DNA: TGTGCCAGCAGCCGGGGACAGGGAAACGAGCAGTACTTC.

The chain combines TRBV7-9 with TRBJ1-2, with a weak D call TRBD1 (6 bases). Trimming pared 5 bases from V and 8 bases from J, leaving 15 bases between. Germline V gene sequence: CDR1 SEHNR, CDR2 FQNEAQ (reference sequence). CDR3 length: 13 residues. This chain's CDR3 is CASSRGGAKGYTF. The CDR3 nucleotides read TGTGCCAGCAGCCGAGGGGGGGCGAAGGGCTACACCTTC.

This rearrangement joins TRBV7-2 to TRBJ2-7; D remains unclear. V lost 1 base to trimming and J lost 7 bases, with 8 bases between them. This CDR3 is 12 amino acids long. The V gene's germline CDR1 is SGHTA and CDR2 FQGNSA. The CDR3 protein is CASSLVPGEQYF. DNA for the CDR3: TGTGCCAGCAGCTTAGTCCCTGGGGAGCAGTACTTC.

This sequence joins TRBV12-5 and TRBJ2-7; 8 nucleotides agree with TRBD1. V shed 8 bases and J 5 bases; nucleotides not matched to a gene: 8. In germline, CDR1 is LGHNT, CDR2 FRNRAP. The CDR3 extends over 13 amino acids. CDR3 nucleotide sequence: TGTGCTAGTTCGATGACAGGGGACAACGAGCAGTACTTC. Amino acid sequence: CASSMTGDNEQYF.

This chain uses TRBV6-6 with TRBJ1-4; D not resolved. CDR3 size: 13 residues. Trimming left V 2 bases short and J 7 bases short, with 8 bases between. Germline loops: CDR1 MNHNY, CDR2 SVGAGI (reference sequence). For the CDR3, the DNA is TGTGCCAGCAGTTACAGGGTCGGTGAAAAACTGTTTTTT. The encoded protein is CASSYRVGEKLFF.

V usage is TRBV27 and J usage is TRBJ2-1, with 7 positions matching TRBD2. From germline, CDR1 is MNHEY and CDR2 SMNVEV (reference sequence). V shed 6 bases and J 4 bases; nucleotides not matched to a gene: 12. The CDR3 consists of 16 residues. CDR3 in amino acids: CASRALGGIGYNEQFF. The CDR3 DNA is TGTGCCAGCAGAGCGTTGGGGGGGATAGGATACAATGAGCAGTTCTTC.

This clone was observed a single time. The V gene is TRBV7-2, the J gene TRBJ2-3, with 8 bases fitting TRBD2. Germline V gene data show CDR1 as SGHTA and CDR2 as FQGNSA. The CDR3 covers 12 residues. With V trimmed by 6 bases and J by 4 bases, 0 bases remained unmatched. The CDR3 DNA sequence: TGTGCCAGCAGACTAGCGGCAGATACGCAGTATTTT. Translating it yields CASRLAADTQYF.

The chain carries TRBV2 and TRBJ2-3; D remains ambiguous. CDR1 and CDR2 (germline): SNHLY, FYNNEI. The CDR3 runs 13 residues. The ends were cut back, 10 bases at V and 2 bases at J, with 13 bases in the middle. Here the CDR3 DNA reads TGTGCCATCTCCGGGCCGTACACAGATACGCAGTATTTT. Translated, it gives CAISGPYTDTQYF.

The J gene is TRBJ1-5, the V gene TRBV4-1; tentative D call: TRBD1 (6 bases). V lost 1 base and J 8 bases, leaving 12 bases between the germline ends. Germline loops: CDR1 MGHRA, CDR2 YSYEKL. This CDR3 is 14 amino acids long. The CDR3 spells CASSQGGGLEPQHF. The CDR3 DNA reads TGCGCCAGCAGCCAAGGTGGGGGGCTTGAGCCCCAGCATTTT.

This clone has just one count. CDR3 protein: CASSLDFRSGAFF. DNA for the CDR3: TGCGCCAGCAGCTTGGATTTCAGGAGCGGAGCTTTCTTT. This chain joins TRBV5-1 and TRBJ1-1; D gene ambiguous. Germline CDR1 reads SGHRS; CDR2 reads YFSETQ. The CDR3 has 13 residues. V was trimmed by 0 bases and J by 10 bases, leaving 13 bases between them. The whole variable domain, filled in from reference TRBV5-1 and TRBJ1-1, reads KAGVTQTPRYLIKTRGQQVTLSCSPISGHRSVSWYQQTPGQGLQFLFEYFSETQRNKGNFPGRFSGRQFSNSRSEMNVSTLELGDSALYLCASSLDFRSGAFFGQGTRLTVV.

The chain recombines TRBV4-1 with TRBJ1-5; D is unclear. The CDR3 has 18 residues. The germline V gene encodes CDR1 MGHRA and CDR2 YSYEKL. The germline V and J ends were trimmed by 4 bases and 2 bases, with 21 bases remaining between them. In nucleotides, the CDR3 is TGCGCCAGCAGCCTCAAGCAAGTAATCGGCGGGGGCAATCAGCCCCAGCATTTT. Translation: CASSLKQVIGGGNQPQHF.

There are a few counts of this clone. The chain employs TRBV7-2 and TRBJ1-5; 8 bases fit TRBD1. After removal of 4 bases from V and 2 bases from J, the junction contained 7 bases not matched to a gene. Germline CDR1 reads SGHTA; CDR2 reads FQGNSA. The CDR3 length is 16 residues. The CDR3: CASSSRTGRGNQPQHF. The CDR3 DNA sequence: TGTGCCAGCAGCTCCCGGACAGGGAGAGGCAATCAGCCCCAGCATTTT.

The rearrangement uses TRBV15 and TRBJ2-1, with D uncertain. Germline V lookup: CDR1 LNHNV, CDR2 YYDKDF (reference sequence). With 3 bases removed from V and 5 bases from J, the gap between germline ends came to 11 bases. CDR3 length: 14 residues. The CDR3 loop reads CATSSWGVDNEQFF. In nucleotides, the CDR3 is TGTGCCACCAGCAGTTGGGGTGTGGACAATGAGCAGTTCTTC.

CDR3 in amino acids: CASSQEGADTQYF. The DNA for the CDR3 is TGCGCCAGCAGCCAGGAGGGTGCAGATACGCAGTATTTT. The J gene is TRBJ2-3, the V gene TRBV4-1; TRBD2 is a possible D gene (6 bases). Germline lookup yields CDR1 MGHRA and CDR2 YSYEKL. The CDR3 extends over 13 amino acids. V was trimmed by 3 bases and J by 4 bases, leaving 8 bases between them.

This chain links TRBV19 with TRBJ1-2; D gene uncertain. V was clipped by 5 bases and J by 2 bases, with 15 bases between them. Germline V gives CDR1 LNHDA, CDR2 SQIVND (reference sequence). The CDR3 is 15 amino acids. CDR3 sequence: CASSPQTNLNYGYTF. CDR3 nucleotides: TGTGCCAGTAGTCCCCAAACAAACCTGAACTATGGCTACACCTTC.

Turning to this clone: The same CDR3 also results from other DNA sequences found in this sample. The chain couples TRBV4-3 to TRBJ2-7; 11 bases line up with TRBD1. Germline trimming cut 3 bases from V and 2 bases from J; bases unmatched to any gene: 3. The CDR3 sequence is 15 residues long. Germline values: CDR1 LGHNA, CDR2 YSLEER. DNA for the CDR3: TGCGCCAGCAGCCAGGGACAGGGGGGAACCTACGAGCAGTACTTC. Its translation is CASSQGQGGTYEQYF.

This clone was counted only a few times. The chain carries TRBV4-1 and TRBJ2-7, with 9 bases matching TRBD2. Germline V CDR1 and CDR2: MGHRA, YSYEKL. CDR3 length equals 16 residues. The V segment lost 0 bases and the J segment 2 bases; nucleotides outside the gene matches: 5. The CDR3 sequence: CASSQDPSGMAYEQYF. The CDR3 DNA reads TGCGCCAGCAGCCAAGACCCTAGCGGGATGGCCTACGAGCAGTACTTC.

The V and J genes are TRBV10-3 and TRBJ2-3, with unresolved D. V shed 3 bases and J shed 6 bases, with 7 bases lying between them. The CDR3 is made up of 12 amino acids. CDR1 is ENHRY, CDR2 SYGVKD, per germline. Here the CDR3 reads CAISETEDTQYF. For the CDR3, the DNA is TGTGCCATCAGTGAAACGGAGGATACGCAGTATTTT.